Included here is one T cell receptor (beta chain) sequence, with context. As yet, its antigen is unknown. Some clones are missing from TCRdb's copy, which holds only in-frame ones; the method was immunoSEQ multiplex PCR. The table records approximately 160,000 clones, roughly 90% of them present only once. This specimen comes from a study of cytomegalovirus exposure and HLA in healthy donors. Study observations and caveats: The study listed approximately 160 cytomegalovirus-associated TCR beta chains. The finding came from a later analysis; first-cohort TCR clusters tended to co-occur in the 95 to 150 validation repertoires.

The source material was PBMCs. This receptor was obtained from a woman aged 25 to 45 in good health and CMV-seronegative.

DNA for the CDR3: TGTGCCACGCCCCGATCCGGGCCTAGACCCAATGAGCAGTTCTTC. Translation: CATPRSGPRPNEQFF. The V and J genes are TRBV15 and TRBJ2-1; D gene uncertain. Deletions cut 9 bases from V and 6 bases from J, with 21 bases between. This CDR3 region has 15 residues. Germline V gene lookup returns CDR1 LNHNV and CDR2 YYDKDF (reference sequence).